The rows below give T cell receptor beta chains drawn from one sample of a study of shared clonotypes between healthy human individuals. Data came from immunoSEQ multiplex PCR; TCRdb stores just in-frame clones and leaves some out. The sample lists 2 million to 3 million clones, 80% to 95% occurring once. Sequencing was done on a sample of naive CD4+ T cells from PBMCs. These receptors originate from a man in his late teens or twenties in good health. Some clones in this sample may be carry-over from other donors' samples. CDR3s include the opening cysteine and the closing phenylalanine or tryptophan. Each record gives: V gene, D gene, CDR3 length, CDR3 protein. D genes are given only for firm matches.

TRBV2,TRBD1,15,CASSERTGWVTEAFF
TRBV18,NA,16,CASSPNGGSNTDTQYF
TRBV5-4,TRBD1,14,CASSSPGQGSGYTF
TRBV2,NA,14,CASSLGGDNEKLFF
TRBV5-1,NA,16,CASSLGGLWTNTEAFF
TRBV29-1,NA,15,CSVVKVPGVAYEQYF
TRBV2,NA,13,CASSLQGNTEAFF
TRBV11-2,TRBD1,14,CASSLDRGRSPLHF
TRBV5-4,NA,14,CASSSRTPQETQYF
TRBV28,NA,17,CASRRSGVSYSGNTIYF
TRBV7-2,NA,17,CASSLERPLAEIYEQYF
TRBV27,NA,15,CASSFSKNIDLKQYF
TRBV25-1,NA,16,CASSEYGGGSYSPLHF
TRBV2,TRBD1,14,CASILGQAYNEQFF
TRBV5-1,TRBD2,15,CASSLGTSGEETQYF
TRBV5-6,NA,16,CASSLGTGSGANVLTF
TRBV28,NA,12,CASSSTTVTQHF
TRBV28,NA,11,CASRGPAEAFF
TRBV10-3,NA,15,CAISESGLGKNIQYF
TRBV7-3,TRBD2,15,CASRKASGSSGELFF
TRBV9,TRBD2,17,CASSARTSAANTGELFF
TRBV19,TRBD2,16,CASSIDLLAGTVEQFF